A single sample gave rise to the 12 T cell receptor beta chains below, sequenced in a study of blood T cell repertoires in COVID-19. Measured with immunoSEQ multiplex PCR; TCRdb has only the in-frame clones, and not every one. This table has roughly 32,000 clones, 75% appearing once. The sequenced sample was peripheral blood. Receptor source: a man older than 75 with active or convalescent COVID-19.

V usage is TRBV30 and J usage is TRBJ2-1; the match to TRBD2 covers 11 bases. Germline values: CDR1 GTSNPN, CDR2 SVGIG (reference sequence). The CDR3 is 15 residues long. Unmatched junction bases numbered 9, after V lost 3 bases and J lost 8 bases. CDR3 protein: CAWSPGTSGPYEQFF. The CDR3 DNA follows: TGTGCCTGGAGCCCCGGGACTAGCGGACCCTATGAGCAGTTCTTC. Complete variable domain (other parts from reference TRBV30 and TRBJ2-1): SQTIHQWPATLVQPVGSPLSLECTVEGTSNPNLYWYRQAAGRGLQLLFYSVGIGQISSEVPQNLSASRPQDRQFILSSKKLLLSDSGFYLCAWSPGTSGPYEQFFGPGTRLTVL.

This chain uses TRBV5-6 with TRBJ1-3; D not resolved. Germline V lookup: CDR1 SGHDT, CDR2 YYEEEE. V lost 0 bases to trimming and J lost 0 bases, with 10 bases between them. The CDR3 runs to 16 residues. CDR3 coding DNA: TGTGCCAGCAGCTTGGAACCTACGAACTCTGGAAACACCATATATTTT. Its protein product is CASSLEPTNSGNTIYF.

The rearrangement joins TRBV25-1 to TRBJ2-7; 7 bases agree with TRBD1. This CDR3 contains 14 residues. Trimming took 5 bases from V and 3 from J; bases not matched to a gene: 7. The V gene's germline CDR1 is MGHDK and CDR2 SYGVNS. CDR3 sequence: CASSRQGPHYEQYF. The CDR3 bases are TGTGCCAGCAGTAGACAGGGACCGCACTACGAGCAGTACTTC.

The chain links TRBV5-4 to TRBJ2-1, with TRBD2 matching over 13 bases. Germline loops: CDR1 SGHNT, CDR2 YYREEE (reference sequence). V lost 2 bases to trimming and J lost 7 bases; unmatched junction nucleotides: 12. This CDR3 region has 18 residues. The CDR3 DNA follows: TGTGCCAGCAGCTTTGGCCCCGGGACTAGCGGGGCGAAAAATGAGCAGTTCTTC. This gives the protein CASSFGPGTSGAKNEQFF. Looking up the rest from reference TRBV5-4 and TRBJ2-1 gives the full variable domain: ETGVTQSPTHLIKTRGQQVTLRCSSQSGHNTVSWYQQALGQGPQFIFQYYREEENGRGNFPPRFSGLQFPNYSSELNVNALELDDSALYLCASSFGPGTSGAKNEQFFGPGTRLTVL.

The chain recombines TRBV19 with TRBJ1-2; TRBD1 might be the D (5 bases). CDR1 is LNHDA, CDR2 SQIVND, per germline (reference sequence). The CDR3 covers 15 residues. With 5 bases removed from V and 0 bases from J, the gap between germline ends came to 13 bases. DNA for the CDR3: TGTGCCAGTAGTCCCAGACAGCCAGCTAACTATGGCTACACCTTC. Amino acids: CASSPRQPANYGYTF.

This chain connects TRBV12-3 or TRBV12-4 to TRBJ1-1; D unresolved. The CDR3 loop spans 12 amino acids. The V and J ends lost 4 bases and 6 bases respectively, with 9 bases between them. CDR3 in DNA: TGTGCCAGCAGTTCTCTTTATTCTGAAGCTTTCTTT. This encodes CASSSLYSEAFF.

The rearrangement joins TRBV6-5 to TRBJ2-1; TRBD2 agrees at 10 bases. There are 16 residues in the CDR3. Germline V CDR1 and CDR2: MNHEY, SVGAGI. V lost 0 bases and J lost 8; bases outside the gene matches: 7. CDR3 residues: CASSYSSAGGPHEQFF. The CDR3 bases are TGTGCCAGCAGTTACTCGTCAGCGGGAGGGCCTCATGAGCAGTTCTTC.

The chain combines TRBV29-1 with TRBJ2-1, with D unclear. The CDR3 sequence is 12 residues long. Trimming took 6 bases from V and 7 from J, leaving 13 bases between them. Germline V CDR1 and CDR2: SQVTM, ANQGSEA. The CDR3 region has the DNA TGCAGCGTATATCTCCCCGGTAATGAGCAGTTCTTC. Residues: CSVYLPGNEQFF.

Only one count was recorded for this clone. The J gene is TRBJ2-7, the V gene TRBV5-1; 9 bases align to TRBD1. Trimming at V came to 2 bases and at J to 1 base, leaving 4 bases not matched to a gene. Germline V gives CDR1 SGHRS, CDR2 YFSETQ. The CDR3 loop spans 15 amino acids. As DNA, the CDR3 is TGCGCCAGCAGCTTCGGGGACAGGGATTCCTACGAGCAGTACTTC. Translating gives CASSFGDRDSYEQYF.

This chain links TRBV7-8 with TRBJ2-3; 9 nucleotides align to TRBD2. V lost 4 bases to trimming and J lost 6 bases; unmatched junction nucleotides: 5. The V gene's germline CDR1 is SGHVS and CDR2 FQNEAQ. The CDR3 has 14 amino acids. The CDR3 region is CASSSVLAGDTQYF. As DNA, the CDR3 is TGTGCCAGCAGCTCCGTGCTAGCGGGGGATACGCAGTATTTT. The full variable domain, completed using reference TRBV7-8 and TRBJ2-3, is GAGVSQSPRYKVAKRGQDVALRCDPISGHVSLFWYQQALGQGPEFLTYFQNEAQLDKSGLPSDRFFAERPEGSVSTLKIQRTQQEDSAVYLCASSSVLAGDTQYFGPGTRLTVL.

V is TRBV5-4 and J is TRBJ2-2; D might be TRBD1 (5 bases). Germline V gene data show CDR1 as SGHNT and CDR2 as YYREEE (reference sequence). This CDR3 contains 15 residues. V was clipped by 1 base and J by 4 bases, with 11 bases between them. In DNA form, the CDR3 reads TGTGCCAGCAGCTTGACCAGGGCGGTCACCGGGGAGCTGTTTTTT. It translates to CASSLTRAVTGELFF.

The chain employs TRBV28 and TRBJ1-2; 10 positions agree with TRBD1. V lost 11 bases and J lost 8; bases outside the gene matches: 17. Germline CDR1 is MDHEN and CDR2 is SYDVKM. The CDR3 loop spans 15 amino acids. DNA for the CDR3: TGTGCCGGCGTCGACAGGGGGCGCATTTTTAGCGGCTACACCTTC. Translating gives CAGVDRGRIFSGYTF.